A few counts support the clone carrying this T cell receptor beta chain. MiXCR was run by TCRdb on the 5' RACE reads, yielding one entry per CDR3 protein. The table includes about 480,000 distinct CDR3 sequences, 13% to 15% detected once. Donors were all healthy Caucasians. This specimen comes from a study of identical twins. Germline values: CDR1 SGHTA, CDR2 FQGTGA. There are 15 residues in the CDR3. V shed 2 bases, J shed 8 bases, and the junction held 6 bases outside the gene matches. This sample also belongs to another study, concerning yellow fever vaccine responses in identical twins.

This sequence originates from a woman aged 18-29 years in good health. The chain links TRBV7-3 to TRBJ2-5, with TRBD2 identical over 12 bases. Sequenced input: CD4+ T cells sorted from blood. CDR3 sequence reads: CASSLLAGGLLTQYF. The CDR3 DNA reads TGTGCCAGCAGCTTACTAGCGGGGGGGCTCCTAACCCAGTACTTC.